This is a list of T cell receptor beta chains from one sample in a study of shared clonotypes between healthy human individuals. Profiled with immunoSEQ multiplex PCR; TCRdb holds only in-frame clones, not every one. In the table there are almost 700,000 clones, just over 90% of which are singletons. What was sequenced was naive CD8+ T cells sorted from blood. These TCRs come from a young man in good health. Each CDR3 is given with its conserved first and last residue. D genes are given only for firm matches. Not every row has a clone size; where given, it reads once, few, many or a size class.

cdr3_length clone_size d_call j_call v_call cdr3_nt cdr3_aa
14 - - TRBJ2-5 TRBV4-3 TGCGCCAGCAGCCAAGAGAGGGGAGTTGAGACCCAGTACTTC CASSQERGVETQYF
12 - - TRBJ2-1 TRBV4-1 TGCGCCAGCAGCCAACTTTACAATGAGCAGTTCTTC CASSQLYNEQFF
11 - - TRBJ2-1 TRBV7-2 TGTGCCAGCAGCTTCCTTTCTGAGCAGTTCTTC CASSFLSEQFF
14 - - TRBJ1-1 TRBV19 TGTGCCAGTAGTAAATGGACGGTGAACACTGAAGCTTTCTTT CASSKWTVNTEAFF
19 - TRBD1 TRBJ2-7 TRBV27 TGTGCCAGCAGTGCGCTGGGACAGGGGCCCGAGTCCCCACACAATGAGCAGTACTTC CASSALGQGPESPHNEQYF
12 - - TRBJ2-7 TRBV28 TGTGCCAGCACTACGAGCTCCTACGAGCAGTACTTC CASTTSSYEQYF
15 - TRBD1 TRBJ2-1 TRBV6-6 TGTGCCAGCAGTCACAGGACAGGGCCATACAATGAGCAGTTCTTC CASSHRTGPYNEQFF
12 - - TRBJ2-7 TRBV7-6 TGTGCCAGCAGCCCGGGTTTCCAAGAGCAGTACTTC CASSPGFQEQYF
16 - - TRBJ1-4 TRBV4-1 TGCGCCAGCAGCCAAGGGGTCGGGGGGCAAAGGGAAAAACTGTTTTTT CASSQGVGGQREKLFF
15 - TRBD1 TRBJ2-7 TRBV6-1 TGTGCCAGCAGTCCCAACAGGGGGGCTGGTTACGAGCAGTACTTC CASSPNRGAGYEQYF
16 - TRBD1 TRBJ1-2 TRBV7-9 TGTGCCAGCAGCTCCACGGACAGGACCAGTTTTAATGGCTACACCTTC CASSSTDRTSFNGYTF
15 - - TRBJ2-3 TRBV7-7 TGTGCTAGCAGCCCCGGGATAGGAAGCACAGATACGCAGTATTTT CASSPGIGSTDTQYF
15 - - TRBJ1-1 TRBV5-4 TGTGCCAGCAGCTCAATCAGGGCAGGGGACACTGAAGCTTTCTTT CASSSIRAGDTEAFF
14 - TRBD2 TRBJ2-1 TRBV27 TGTGCCAGCAAGGGACTAGCGGGAACCAATGAGCAGTTCTTC CASKGLAGTNEQFF
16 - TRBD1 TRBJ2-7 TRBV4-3 TGCGCCAGCAGCCTATTTCCTGGGACAGGGACCTACGAGCAGTACTTC CASSLFPGTGTYEQYF
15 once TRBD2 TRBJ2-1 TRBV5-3 TGTGCCAGAAGCTTTCGCGGGAGCTTATTCGATGAGCAGTTCTTC CARSFRGSLFDEQFF
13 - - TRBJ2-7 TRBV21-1 TGTGCCAGACCCAGGGCCCTTCACTACGAGCAGTACTTC CARPRALHYEQYF
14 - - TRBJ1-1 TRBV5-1 TGCGCCAGCAGCGAAATACAGGGTATACCTGAAGCTTTCTTT CASSEIQGIPEAFF
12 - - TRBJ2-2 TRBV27 TGTGCCAGCAGTAGGGGATCCGGGGAGCTGTTTTTT CASSRGSGELFF
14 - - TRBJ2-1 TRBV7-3 TGTGCCAGCAGCTTAGCGCAGGACTCCAATGAGCAGTTCTTC CASSLAQDSNEQFF
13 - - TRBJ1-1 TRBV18 TGTGCCAGCTCACAAGGGGGATTCCCTGAAGCTTTCTTT CASSQGGFPEAFF
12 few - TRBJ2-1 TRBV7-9 TGTGCCAGCAGCTTCGGGTCCAATGAGCAGTTCTTC CASSFGSNEQFF
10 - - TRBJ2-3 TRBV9 TGTGCCAGCAGCGGGGGTACGCAGTATTTT CASSGGTQYF
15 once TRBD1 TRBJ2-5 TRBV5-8 TGTGCCAGCAGCACCCGACAGGGGGCCTTGGAGACCCAGTACTTC CASSTRQGALETQYF
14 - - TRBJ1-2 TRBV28 TGTGCCAGCACGGAACCCGGTAGAGAATATGGCTACACCTTC CASTEPGREYGYTF
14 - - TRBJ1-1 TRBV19 TGTGCCAGTACGTGGGGGCGATTGAACACTGAAGCTTTCTTT CASTWGRLNTEAFF
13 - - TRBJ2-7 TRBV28 TGTGCCAGCAGGGGAGAGAATTTCTACGAGCAGTACTTC CASRGENFYEQYF
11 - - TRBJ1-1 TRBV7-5 TGTGTCAGAAGCGGGTACAAGAGGGCTTTCTTT CVRSGYKRAFF
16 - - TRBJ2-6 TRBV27 TGTGCCAGCAGTTTATTGGGGACATCTGGGGCCAACGTCCTGACTTTC CASSLLGTSGANVLTF
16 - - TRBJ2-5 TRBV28 TGTGCCAGCAGAAGGGGCGGGCCTTACCTCCAAGAGACCCAGTACTTC CASRRGGPYLQETQYF
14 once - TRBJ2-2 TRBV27 TGTGCCAGCAGGGACACACCGAACACCGGGGAGCTGTTTTTT CASRDTPNTGELFF
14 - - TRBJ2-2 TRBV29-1 TGCAGCGCTGTCGGCGTCCCTAACACCGGGGAGCTGTTTTTT CSAVGVPNTGELFF
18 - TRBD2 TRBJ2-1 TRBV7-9 TGTGCCAGCAGTCTCCGGGGTAGCGGGAGGGGATCCTACAATGAGCAGTTCTTC CASSLRGSGRGSYNEQFF
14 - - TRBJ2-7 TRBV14 TGTGCCAGCAGCCAAAGCAGTAGCGGATACGAGCAGTACTTC CASSQSSSGYEQYF
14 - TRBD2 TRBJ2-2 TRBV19 TGTGCCAGCAGTTACTCGGGAGGGTCCGGGGAGCTGTTTTTT CASSYSGGSGELFF
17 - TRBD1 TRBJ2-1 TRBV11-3 TGTGCCAGCAGCTTAGACCGGGACAGGGGGCTCTACAATGAGCAGTTCTTC CASSLDRDRGLYNEQFF
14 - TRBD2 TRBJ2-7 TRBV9 TGTGCCAGCAGCGCGGGACTAGCGGAATACGAGCAGTACTTC CASSAGLAEYEQYF
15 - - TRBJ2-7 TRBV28 TGTGCCAGCAGTTTGGGGGTTGGGGGAGGCGCCGAGCAGTACTTC CASSLGVGGGAEQYF
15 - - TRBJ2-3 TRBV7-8 TGTGCCAGCAGCTTATTGGGGTCTAGCACAGATACGCAGTATTTT CASSLLGSSTDTQYF
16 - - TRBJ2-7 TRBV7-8 TGTGCCAGCAGCTTAGGGGACTCCTACGAAAACTACGAGCAGTACTTC CASSLGDSYENYEQYF
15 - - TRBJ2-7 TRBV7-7 TGTGCCAGCCGGGGAGGGGGCGCTTACGGGTACGAGCAGTACTTC CASRGGGAYGYEQYF
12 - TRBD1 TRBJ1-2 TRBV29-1 TGCAGCGTAACGGGACAGACCTATGGCTACACCTTC CSVTGQTYGYTF
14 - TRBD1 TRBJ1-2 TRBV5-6 TGTGCCAGCAGCTTTCGGACAGGGGGCTATGGCTACACCTTC CASSFRTGGYGYTF
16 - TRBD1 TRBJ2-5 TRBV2 TGTGCCAGCATAGTGCCCCGGACAGGGGGCGAGGAGACCCAGTACTTC CASIVPRTGGEETQYF
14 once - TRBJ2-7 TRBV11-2 TGTGCCAGCAGCTTAGGGGTCAGTTCCTACGAGCAGTACTTC CASSLGVSSYEQYF
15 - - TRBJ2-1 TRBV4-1 TGCGCCAGCAGCCAAGATCCGGGCTCCTACAATGAGCAGTTCTTC CASSQDPGSYNEQFF
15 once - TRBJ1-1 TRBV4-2 TGTGCCAGCAGCCAAGAACGTGGGATCCTCACTGAAGCTTTCTTT CASSQERGILTEAFF
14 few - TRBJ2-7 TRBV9 TGTGCCAGCAGCATTGCGGTGGGAACCTACGAGCAGTACTTC CASSIAVGTYEQYF
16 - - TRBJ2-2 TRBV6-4 TGTGCCAGCAGTGACCTTCCTACAGAAAACACCGGGGAGCTGTTTTTT CASSDLPTENTGELFF
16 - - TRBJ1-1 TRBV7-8 TGTGCCAGCAGCTCACGTCCGGCAGAGATGAACACTGAAGCTTTCTTT CASSSRPAEMNTEAFF
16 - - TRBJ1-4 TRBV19 TGTGCCAGTAGTATCTCGCGGGGACGGGCTAATGAAAAACTGTTTTTT CASSISRGRANEKLFF
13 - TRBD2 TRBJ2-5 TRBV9 TGTGCCAGCAGCCCACCGGGGGGTGAGACCCAGTACTTC CASSPPGGETQYF
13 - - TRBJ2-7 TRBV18 TGTGCCAGCTCACCCCCACTAGTACCCGAGCAGTACTTC CASSPPLVPEQYF
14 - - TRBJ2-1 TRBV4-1 TGCGCCAGCAGCCAACCTAACGGTCGGGTTGAGCAGTTCTTC CASSQPNGRVEQFF